This T cell receptor (beta chain) was observed in a study of T cells in Graves' hyperthyroidism and ophthalmopathy. Deletions cut 1 base from V and 2 bases from J, with 6 bases between. The germline CDR1 and CDR2 sequences are LGHDT and YNNKEL (reference sequence). CDR3 size: 13 residues. This clonotype was seen many times. Template material for amplifying TCR beta CDR3 regions consisted of RNA transcripts. TCR CDR3 regions were first amplified by RT-PCR with HTBI primers. Via MiXCR, TCRdb re-called the multiplex PCR reads, giving one row per CDR3 protein. Counted here are approximately 360,000 distinct CDR3 sequences, less than 20% occurring once; the ten biggest clones make up about a quarter.

The receptor was derived from a woman aged 18-29 years with Graves' hyperthyroidism that later progressed to Graves' ophthalmopathy. J is TRBJ2-7 and V is TRBV3-1; D not resolved. Sequencing input: blood. Written as DNA, the CDR3 is TGTGCCAGCAGCCAAGGATTGGCCTACGAGCAGTACTTC. Encoded protein: CASSQGLAYEQYF.